Listed below are T cell receptor beta chains from one sample, sequenced in a study of CD8+ T cells in alopecia areata. Using immunoSEQ multiplex PCR, the repertoire was profiled, and TCRdb retains in-frame clones only, with some absent. The table lists 95,000 to 100,000 clones, roughly three fifths of them singletons. The sample here was CD8+ T cells sorted from blood, taken at week 4, from a patient treated with tofacitinib. Receptor source: a human donor with alopecia areata. Both conserved end residues are part of each CDR3. The D gene is left open where the match is weak. The size of a clone is reported for some rows only, either as once, few or many, or as a class for expanded clones.

size: once
J: TRBJ2-7
V: TRBV27
D: -
CDR3: CASSRKDSPGSEQYF
DNA: TGTGCCAGCAGTCGAAAGGACTCTCCTGGTTCCGAGCAGTACTTC

size: -
J: TRBJ1-2
V: TRBV29-1
D: TRBD1
CDR3: CSVGAQGPNYGYTF
DNA: TGCAGCGTGGGGGCACAGGGGCCCAACTATGGCTACACCTTC

size: -
J: TRBJ2-1
V: TRBV10-2
D: -
CDR3: CASRDVYTYNEQFF
DNA: TGCGCCAGCAGGGACGTCTATACCTACAATGAGCAGTTCTTC

size: -
J: TRBJ1-5
V: TRBV27
D: -
CDR3: CASSPRGQGWGDQPQHF
DNA: TGTGCCAGCAGTCCTCGGGGGCAGGGTTGGGGCGATCAGCCCCAGCATTTT

size: -
J: TRBJ2-5
V: TRBV9
D: -
CDR3: CASSVGGHPQETQYF
DNA: TGTGCCAGCAGCGTAGGGGGACACCCCCAAGAGACCCAGTACTTC

size: -
J: TRBJ2-3
V: TRBV9
D: -
CDR3: CASSGWGSTDTQYF
DNA: TGTGCCAGCAGCGGATGGGGCAGCACAGATACGCAGTATTTT

size: -
J: TRBJ1-5
V: TRBV19
D: -
CDR3: CASSAGIQPQHF
DNA: TGTGCCAGTAGTGCAGGGATTCAGCCCCAGCATTTT

size: once
J: TRBJ2-1
V: TRBV6-1
D: TRBD2
CDR3: CASTETSGNNEQFF
DNA: TGTGCCAGCACCGAGACTAGCGGGAACAATGAGCAGTTCTTC

size: few
J: TRBJ1-5
V: TRBV7-9
D: -
CDR3: CASSLMSGWDSNQPQHF
DNA: TGTGCCAGCAGCTTGATGTCGGGTTGGGATAGCAATCAGCCCCAGCATTTT

size: -
J: TRBJ1-6
V: TRBV4-3
D: -
CDR3: CASTTSADSYSPLHF
DNA: TGCGCCAGCACCACATCGGCGGATTCTTATTCACCCCTCCACTTT

size: -
J: TRBJ1-1
V: TRBV4-3
D: -
CDR3: CASSHAGTMAFF
DNA: TGCGCCAGCAGCCATGCCGGGACAATGGCTTTCTTT

size: -
J: TRBJ2-7
V: TRBV5-1
D: -
CDR3: CASSLDGTPSYEQYF
DNA: TGCGCCAGCAGCTTGGACGGGACACCATCCTACGAGCAGTACTTC

size: -
J: TRBJ1-5
V: TRBV7-9
D: -
CDR3: CASSGGSNQPQHF
DNA: TGTGCCAGCAGTGGGGGGAGCAATCAGCCCCAGCATTTT

size: -
J: TRBJ2-2
V: TRBV4-2
D: TRBD2
CDR3: CASSPRTSGGARELFF
DNA: TGTGCCAGCAGCCCGCGGACTAGCGGGGGGGCCCGGGAGCTGTTTTTT

size: -
J: TRBJ2-2
V: TRBV29-1
D: -
CDR3: CSVITGTGELFF
DNA: TGCAGCGTTATAACAGGGACCGGGGAGCTGTTTTTT

size: -
J: TRBJ2-1
V: TRBV29-1
D: TRBD1
CDR3: CSVEDRDRGLNEQFF
DNA: TGCAGCGTCGAAGACCGGGACAGGGGGCTCAATGAGCAGTTCTTC

size: -
J: TRBJ2-2
V: TRBV5-1
D: -
CDR3: CASSLAPGAYTGELFF
DNA: TGCGCCAGCAGCTTGGCCCCGGGGGCGTACACCGGGGAGCTGTTTTTT

size: once
J: TRBJ2-2
V: TRBV2
D: -
CDR3: CASSEINTGELFF
DNA: TGTGCCAGCAGTGAAATCAACACCGGGGAGCTGTTTTTT

size: -
J: TRBJ2-7
V: TRBV7-9
D: -
CDR3: CASSYLQYEQYF
DNA: TGTGCCAGCAGCTACCTCCAGTACGAGCAGTACTTC

size: -
J: TRBJ2-7
V: TRBV27
D: TRBD2
CDR3: CASSLGTSGYEQYF
DNA: TGTGCCAGCAGTTTAGGGACTAGCGGCTACGAGCAGTACTTC

size: -
J: TRBJ2-5
V: TRBV4-3
D: TRBD2
CDR3: CASSHIAGEETQYF
DNA: TGCGCCAGCAGCCATATAGCGGGGGAAGAGACCCAGTACTTC

size: -
J: TRBJ2-7
V: TRBV28
D: -
CDR3: CASSPTLHSYEQYF
DNA: TGTGCCAGCAGCCCTACCCTCCACTCCTACGAGCAGTACTTC

size: once
J: TRBJ1-1
V: TRBV6-5
D: TRBD1
CDR3: CASSARQGLETEAFF
DNA: TGTGCCAGCAGTGCCCGACAGGGGCTGGAGACTGAAGCTTTCTTT

size: few
J: TRBJ1-1
V: TRBV29-1
D: TRBD1
CDR3: CSVPVEQGISNTEAFF
DNA: TGCAGCGTTCCAGTGGAACAGGGGATTTCGAACACTGAAGCTTTCTTT

size: -
J: TRBJ2-7
V: TRBV5-1
D: TRBD2
CDR3: CASRPMGRGPSYEQYF
DNA: TGCGCCAGCAGACCGATGGGGAGGGGACCATCCTACGAGCAGTACTTC

size: few
J: TRBJ2-1
V: TRBV2
D: TRBD1
CDR3: CASSPTTDRYNEQFF
DNA: TGTGCCAGCAGTCCGACCACGGACAGGTACAATGAGCAGTTCTTC

size: -
J: TRBJ1-4
V: TRBV7-6
D: -
CDR3: CASSLGLEEKLFF
DNA: TGTGCCAGCAGCTTAGGGCTAGAGGAAAAACTGTTTTTT

size: -
J: TRBJ1-2
V: TRBV6-5
D: TRBD1
CDR3: CASSYSWDRGDGYTF
DNA: TGTGCCAGCAGTTACTCCTGGGACAGGGGCGATGGCTACACCTTC

size: -
J: TRBJ2-5
V: TRBV7-9
D: -
CDR3: CASSLSSYQETQYF
DNA: TGTGCCAGCAGCTTAAGTTCATACCAAGAGACCCAGTACTTC

size: -
J: TRBJ2-5
V: TRBV19
D: -
CDR3: CASSMGAGEIETQYF
DNA: TGTGCCAGTAGTATGGGTGCAGGGGAGATAGAGACCCAGTACTTC

size: -
J: TRBJ1-6
V: TRBV7-6
D: -
CDR3: CASSLRAGASYNSPLHF
DNA: TGTGCCAGCAGCCTACGCGCCGGAGCCTCCTATAATTCACCCCTCCACTTT

size: -
J: TRBJ2-1
V: TRBV5-1
D: -
CDR3: CASSLAGGNEQFF
DNA: TGCGCCAGCAGCTTGGCCGGGGGAAATGAGCAGTTCTTC

size: -
J: TRBJ2-7
V: TRBV4-3
D: -
CDR3: CASSQGRGTYEQYF
DNA: TGCGCCAGCAGCCAAGGCAGGGGAACCTACGAGCAGTACTTC

size: -
J: TRBJ1-5
V: TRBV7-3
D: -
CDR3: CASSLSYGQPQHF
DNA: TGTGCCAGCAGCTTAAGTTACGGTCAGCCCCAGCATTTT

size: -
J: TRBJ2-1
V: TRBV30
D: TRBD2
CDR3: CAWSPGLAGTEQFF
DNA: TGTGCCTGGAGTCCGGGACTAGCGGGAACTGAGCAGTTCTTC

size: -
J: TRBJ1-1
V: TRBV11-1
D: TRBD1
CDR3: CASSTLTGVNTEAFF
DNA: TGTGCCAGCAGCACTCTTACAGGGGTGAACACTGAAGCTTTCTTT

size: -
J: TRBJ2-1
V: TRBV6-5
D: -
CDR3: CASSRRESYNEQFF
DNA: TGTGCCAGCAGTCGGAGGGAATCCTACAATGAGCAGTTCTTC

size: few
J: TRBJ2-5
V: TRBV4-1
D: -
CDR3: CASSPLGGLGETQYF
DNA: TGCGCCAGCAGCCCTCTTGGAGGGCTGGGAGAGACCCAGTACTTC

size: -
J: TRBJ2-7
V: TRBV9
D: TRBD1
CDR3: CASSPGQLFYEQYF
DNA: TGTGCCAGCAGCCCGGGACAGCTCTTCTACGAGCAGTACTTC

size: -
J: TRBJ1-1
V: TRBV19
D: -
CDR3: CASTPMQPGLIVTEAFF
DNA: TGTGCCAGTACCCCCATGCAGCCAGGGTTGATCGTAACTGAAGCTTTCTTT

size: few
J: TRBJ1-2
V: TRBV27
D: -
CDR3: CASSVLTGGVNYGYTF
DNA: TGTGCCAGCAGCGTACTCACCGGGGGGGTTAACTATGGCTACACCTTC

size: -
J: TRBJ2-6
V: TRBV7-9
D: TRBD1
CDR3: CASTHTTGLGANVLTF
DNA: TGTGCCAGCACCCATACGACAGGGCTTGGGGCCAACGTCCTGACTTTC

size: -
J: TRBJ1-2
V: TRBV14
D: -
CDR3: CASSQDESNYGYTF
DNA: TGTGCCAGCAGCCAAGATGAGAGTAACTATGGCTACACCTTC

size: -
J: TRBJ1-1
V: TRBV27
D: TRBD1
CDR3: CASSLRQGAEAFF
DNA: TGTGCCAGCAGTTTACGACAGGGGGCTGAAGCTTTCTTT

size: -
J: TRBJ2-7
V: TRBV2
D: TRBD1
CDR3: CASSGPGGSYEQYF
DNA: TGTGCCAGCAGTGGGCCAGGGGGCTCGTACGAGCAGTACTTC

size: -
J: TRBJ1-4
V: TRBV5-6
D: -
CDR3: CASSEGGNEKLFF
DNA: TGTGCCAGCAGCGAGGGAGGTAATGAAAAACTGTTTTTT

size: -
J: TRBJ2-7
V: TRBV29-1
D: -
CDR3: CSATAGRNEQYF
DNA: TGCAGCGCTACCGCAGGGAGGAACGAGCAGTACTTC

size: few
J: TRBJ1-2
V: TRBV27
D: -
CDR3: CASSGATGPYGYTF
DNA: TGTGCCAGCAGTGGTGCGACAGGACCTTATGGCTACACCTTC

size: -
J: TRBJ2-2
V: TRBV7-9
D: -
CDR3: CASSLGRDNTGELFF
DNA: TGTGCCAGCAGCTTAGGCAGGGACAACACCGGGGAGCTGTTTTTT

size: -
J: TRBJ2-1
V: TRBV27
D: -
CDR3: CASSLRGRYNEQFF
DNA: TGTGCCAGCAGTTTACGGGGACGGTACAATGAGCAGTTCTTC